This TCR beta chain was captured in a study of tumor and adjacent non-tumor tissue in lung cancer. Study in general: On average, productive TCRbeta reads reached roughly 4 million per sample.

This CDR3 comprises 13 residues. Germline values: CDR1 DFQATT, CDR2 SNEGSKA (reference sequence). This sample's RNA came from whole unsorted tissue. Three rounds of nested PCR, following a modified ARM-PCR protocol, produced the TCRbeta library. One entry per CDR3 protein results from TCRdb running MiXCR on the multiplex PCR reads. The repertoire includes around 120,000 distinct CDR3 sequences, roughly 64% of them detected once, and 9.5% to 15% sits in the top ten. The sequenced sample was lung tumor tissue. This TCR was sampled from a man aged 25 to 45 with non-small cell lung cancer. V and J are TRBV20-1 and TRBJ2-7; D might be TRBD2 (6 bases). The CDR3 DNA sequence: TGCAGCGCCCGCGGGGAAGACGTCTACGAGCAGTACTTC. Residues: CSARGEDVYEQYF.